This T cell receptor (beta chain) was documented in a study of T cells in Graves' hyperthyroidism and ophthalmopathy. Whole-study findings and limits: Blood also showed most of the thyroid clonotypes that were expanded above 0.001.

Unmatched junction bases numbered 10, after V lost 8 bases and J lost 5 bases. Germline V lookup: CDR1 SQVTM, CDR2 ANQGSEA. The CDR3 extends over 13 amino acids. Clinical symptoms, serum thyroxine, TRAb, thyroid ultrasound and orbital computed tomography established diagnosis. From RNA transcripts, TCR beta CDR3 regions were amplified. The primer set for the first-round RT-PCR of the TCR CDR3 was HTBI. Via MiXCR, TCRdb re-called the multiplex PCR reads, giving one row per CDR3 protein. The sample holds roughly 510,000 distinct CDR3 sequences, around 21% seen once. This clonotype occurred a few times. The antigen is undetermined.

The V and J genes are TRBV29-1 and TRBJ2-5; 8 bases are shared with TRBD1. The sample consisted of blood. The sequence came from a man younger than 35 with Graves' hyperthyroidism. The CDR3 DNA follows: TGCAGCCTCTTGACAGGGGATGGTGAGACCCAGTACTTC. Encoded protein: CSLLTGDGETQYF. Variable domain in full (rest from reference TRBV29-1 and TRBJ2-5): SAVISQKPSRDICQRGTSLTIQCQVDSQVTMMFWYRQQPGQSLTLIATANQGSEATYESGFVIDKFPISRPNLTFSTLTVSNMSPEDSSIYLCSLLTGDGETQYFGPGTRLLVL.